The table lists the clone carrying this T cell receptor beta chain with a few counts. TCRdb itself ran the RT-PCR reads through MiXCR, one entry per CDR3 protein. The sample consists of 500,000 to 600,000 distinct CDR3 sequences, over 9% of them appearing once. This record comes from a study of response to subunit inactivated influenza vaccine. Germline CDR1 and CDR2: MNHEY and SVGAGI. With V trimmed by 7 bases and J by 0 bases, 6 bases remained unmatched. CDR3 size: 15 residues. These data were also filed under a second study, of T cells expressing NK-cell markers. This second study says: Making the TCR beta cDNA relied on 5'RACE template switching with UMIs. One of the eight sequenced donors was seronegative, whereas the other seven were HCMV-seropositive. The CD3+CD56-NKG2C+ fraction of a handful of donors was also led by these clonotypes.

The source of this sequence is a man aged 50 to 60 who received an inactivated influenza vaccine. The chain carries TRBV6-5 and TRBJ2-1; 7 bases align to TRBD2. Sequenced material: PBMCs from blood, taken on the day of vaccination. CDR3: CASTSAGSSYNEQFF. The CDR3, as DNA: TGTGCCAGCACTTCAGCGGGGAGCTCCTACAATGAGCAGTTCTTC.